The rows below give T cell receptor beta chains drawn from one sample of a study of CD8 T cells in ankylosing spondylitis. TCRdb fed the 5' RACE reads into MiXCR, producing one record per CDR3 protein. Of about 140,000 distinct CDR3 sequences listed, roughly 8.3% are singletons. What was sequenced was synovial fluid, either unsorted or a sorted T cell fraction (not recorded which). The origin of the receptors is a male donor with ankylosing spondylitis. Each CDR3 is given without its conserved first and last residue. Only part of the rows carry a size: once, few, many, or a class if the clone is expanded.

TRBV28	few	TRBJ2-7	ASSFFGQGDEQY
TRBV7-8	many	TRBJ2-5	ASSFQPRETQY
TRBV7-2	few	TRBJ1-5	ASSLGWDRENQPQH
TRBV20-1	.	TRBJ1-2	SARDPSRAGGYT
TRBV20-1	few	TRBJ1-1	SARGDRGLWTEAF
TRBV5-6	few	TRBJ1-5	ASSLAGRVGQPQH
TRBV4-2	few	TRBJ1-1	ASNPREGRAEAF
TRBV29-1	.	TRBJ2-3	SVASGTLSDTQY
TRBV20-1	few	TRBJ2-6	SAQRQGTSGANVLT
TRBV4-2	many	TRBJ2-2	ASSRLGGSGVGTGELF
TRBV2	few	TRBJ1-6	ASSRGLNSPLH
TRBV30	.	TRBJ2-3	AWSPGLLTDTQY
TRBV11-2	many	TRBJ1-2	ASSLDPRTNYGYT
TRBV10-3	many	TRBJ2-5	AISGGEETQY
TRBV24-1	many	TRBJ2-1	ATSDLPPEANEQF
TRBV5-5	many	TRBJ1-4	ASSLIPDEKLF
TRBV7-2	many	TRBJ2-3	ASSSRDYLQY
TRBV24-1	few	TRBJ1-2	ATSDPNTGSGYGYT
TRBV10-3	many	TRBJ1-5	AISGDGNQPQH
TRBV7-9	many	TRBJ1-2	ASSLTAAATNYGYT
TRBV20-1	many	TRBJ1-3	SAPTGTNSGNTIY
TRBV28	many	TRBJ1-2	ATLGPYGYT
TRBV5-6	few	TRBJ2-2	ASSGIRNTGELF
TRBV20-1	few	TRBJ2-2	SATYGGTGELF
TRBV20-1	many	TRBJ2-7	SAPEAGPKQY
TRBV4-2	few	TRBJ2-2	ASSQARDPSGELF
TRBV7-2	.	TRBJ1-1	ASSSYMEEAF
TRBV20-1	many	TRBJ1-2	SARQGTNYGYT
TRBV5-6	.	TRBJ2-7	ASSMAGYEQY
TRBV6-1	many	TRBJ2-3	ASSPIIGTDTQY
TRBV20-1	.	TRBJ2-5	SARDIEGGETQY
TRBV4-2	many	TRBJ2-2	ASSRAMGANTGELF
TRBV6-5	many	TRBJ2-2	ASSYSGRAEYGELF
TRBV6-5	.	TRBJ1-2	ASSSRDRASGYT
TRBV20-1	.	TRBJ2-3	SALGERGPDTQY
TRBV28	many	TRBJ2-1	ASGPIGGRDEQF
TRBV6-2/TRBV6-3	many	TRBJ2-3	ASSYHVGTRTTDTQY
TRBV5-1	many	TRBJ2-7	ASSTGLAYEQY
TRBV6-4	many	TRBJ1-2	ASSEQGTYGYT
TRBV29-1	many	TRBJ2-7	SASRQGEIHEQY
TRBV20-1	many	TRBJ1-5	SAQDSNQPQH
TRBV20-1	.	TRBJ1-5	SARDQGSPQH
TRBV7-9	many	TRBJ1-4	ASSQNGAREKLF
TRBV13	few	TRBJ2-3	ASSFGEDTQY
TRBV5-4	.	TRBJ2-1	ASSGGTISYNEQF
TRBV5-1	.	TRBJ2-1	ASSLSSNEQF
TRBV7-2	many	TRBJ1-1	ASSLPTPMNTEAF
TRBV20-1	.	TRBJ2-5	SHYKAFQETQY